The 28 T cell receptor beta chains below all came from one sample that was sequenced in a study of chronic HIV infection and antiretroviral therapy. TCRdb used MiXCR to reprocess the 5' RACE reads, holding one entry per CDR3 protein. Of some 46,000 distinct CDR3 sequences in the sample, about 18% were seen once. The specimen was peripheral blood. Source of these receptors: an adult who had HIV and had not received antiretroviral therapy, or was an uninfected healthy control (not recorded which).

This clonotype appeared a few times. The gene calls are TRBV29-1 and TRBJ2-2; D remains ambiguous. The V gene lost 3 bases and the J gene lost 0 bases, with 8 bases spanning the gap. This CDR3 has 14 residues. Germline CDR1 is SQVTM and CDR2 is ANQGSEA. CDR3 coding DNA: TGCAGCGTTGATGCCGGAACGAACACCGGGGAGCTGTTTTTT. It is translated as CSVDAGTNTGELFF.

Only a few counts were recorded for this clonotype. This chain joins TRBV11-2 and TRBJ2-7; D remains unclear. Between the trimmed V and J ends, which lost 5 bases and 4 bases, there was a span of 21 bases. The CDR3 extends over 16 amino acids. CDR1 and CDR2 (germline): SGHAT, FQNNGV. CDR3 DNA: TGTGCCAGCAGCCGATCGCGCCTCACGCCCGGTTACGAGCAGTACTTC. This codes for CASSRSRLTPGYEQYF. Supplemented by reference TRBV11-2 and TRBJ2-7, the full variable domain reads EAGVAQSPRYKIIEKRQSVAFWCNPISGHATLYWYQQILGQGPKLLIQFQNNGVVDDSQLPKDRFSAERLKGVDSTLKIQPAKLEDSAVYLCASSRSRLTPGYEQYFGPGTRLTVT.

This clonotype has just a few counts. This rearrangement joins TRBV2 to TRBJ2-3; D is ambiguous. The germline gives CDR1 SNHLY, CDR2 FYNNEI. The V and J ends lost 4 bases and 11 bases respectively, with 19 bases between them. The CDR3 is 14 amino acids. The CDR3 loop is CASSAAARPLGQYF. The CDR3 DNA reads TGTGCCAGCAGTGCGGCCGCGAGGCCCCTCGGGCAGTATTTT.

This chain links TRBV28 with TRBJ2-5, with no clear D. Germline V gene sequence: CDR1 MDHEN, CDR2 SYDVKM. Trimming took off 4 bases at V and 5 bases at J, with 17 bases between the two ends. The CDR3 runs to 15 residues. CDR3 DNA sequence: TGTGCCAGCAGTTCGCGAAAGGGCCGGAGCGAGACCCAGTACTTC. It codes for CASSSRKGRSETQYF. The full variable domain, rest sourced from reference TRBV28 and TRBJ2-5, is DVKVTQSSRYLVKRTGEKVFLECVQDMDHENMFWYRQDPGLGLRLIYFSYDVKMKEKGDIPEGYSVSREKKERFSLILESASTNQTSMYLCASSSRKGRSETQYFGPGTRLLVL.

The sample holds a few counts of this clonotype. The CDR3 DNA reads TGTGCCAGCAGCGCAAGGATAGCGGCTAAAGAAGAGACCCAGTACTTC. It specifies CASSARIAAKEETQYF. V and J are TRBV9 and TRBJ2-5; tentatively, D is TRBD2 (6 bases). CDR1 and CDR2 from the germline V gene are SGDLS and YYNGEE. This CDR3 region has 16 residues. V lost 3 bases and J lost 3, with 18 bases in between.

The chain joins TRBV28 to TRBJ2-7; 9 nucleotides agree with TRBD1. The CDR3 sequence is 16 residues long. V trimming: 4 bases; J trimming: 7 bases; junction bases outside the gene matches: 14. In germline, CDR1 is MDHEN, CDR2 SYDVKM. Here the CDR3 reads CASSSRAGTGMKEQYF. In DNA, the CDR3 is TGTGCCAGCAGTTCGCGAGCCGGGACAGGGATGAAGGAGCAGTACTTC.

This clonotype came up many times. The chain couples TRBV7-8 to TRBJ1-1; D remains unclear. This CDR3 is 14 amino acids long. Per germline, CDR1 SGHVS and CDR2 FQNEAQ. Between the trimmed V and J ends, which lost 5 bases and 5 bases, there was a span of 15 bases. The DNA for the CDR3 is TGTGCCAGCAGCCTCACATTTATAGGTACTGAAGCTTTCTTT. Amino acids: CASSLTFIGTEAFF.

V and J are TRBV6-5 and TRBJ2-7, with 7 bases identical to TRBD1. Trimming took 3 bases from V and 4 from J; bases not matched to a gene: 9. Germline V gene data show CDR1 as MNHEY and CDR2 as SVGAGI. This CDR3 has 15 amino acids. The CDR3 loop reads CASSYWTGGSYEQYF. The DNA for the CDR3 is TGTGCCAGCAGTTATTGGACAGGCGGTAGTTACGAGCAGTACTTC.

The sample holds a few counts of this clonotype. The chain recombines TRBV20-1 with TRBJ2-7, with unresolved D. The CDR3 covers 14 residues. V dropped 0 bases and J dropped 6 bases, with 15 bases sitting between them. Germline V gene data show CDR1 as DFQATT and CDR2 as SNEGSKA (reference sequence). The CDR3 reads CSARDNVANSEQYF. CDR3 coding DNA: TGCAGTGCTAGAGATAATGTGGCGAACTCCGAGCAGTACTTC.

V usage is TRBV20-1 and J usage is TRBJ2-1; possibly TRBD1 for D (5 bases). CDR3 size: 13 residues. V lost 2 bases and J 5 bases, leaving 10 bases between the germline ends. Germline V gene sequence: CDR1 DFQATT, CDR2 SNEGSKA (reference sequence). The CDR3: CSARSDRHNEQFF. The CDR3 bases are TGCAGTGCTAGATCCGACAGACACAATGAGCAGTTCTTC.

There are a few counts of this clonotype. This CDR3 reads CASSSPGSYYGYTF. CDR3 bases: TGTGCCAGCAGTTCCCCCGGGTCCTACTATGGCTACACCTTC. The rearrangement uses TRBV28 and TRBJ1-2; D ambiguous. The germline V and J ends were trimmed by 4 bases and 3 bases, with 12 bases remaining between them. The CDR3 extends over 14 amino acids. CDR1 and CDR2 (germline): MDHEN, SYDVKM.

This clonotype was recorded a few times. The chain is built from TRBV29-1 and TRBJ1-1; the match to TRBD1 covers 9 bases. In germline, CDR1 is SQVTM, CDR2 ANQGSEA. Trimming cost V 4 bases and J 8 bases; bases outside gene matches: 5. The CDR3 extends over 12 amino acids. The DNA for the CDR3 is TGCAGCGTTGGGCGGACAGGGGAGGAAGCTTTCTTT. It codes for CSVGRTGEEAFF.

This clonotype has a handful of counts. The CDR3 nucleotides read TGTGCCAGCAGTTACGATCCGGGAGGGTTGAACACCATATATTTT. It is translated as CASSYDPGGLNTIYF. The rearrangement uses TRBV6-5 and TRBJ1-3; D is ambiguous. V gave up 2 bases and J gave up 7 bases, with 15 bases separating them. The CDR3 has 15 amino acids. Germline values: CDR1 MNHEY, CDR2 SVGAGI.

The J gene is TRBJ2-7, the V gene TRBV20-1, with D possibly matching TRBD2 (6 bases). Germline CDR1 DFQATT, CDR2 SNEGSKA (reference sequence). This CDR3 is built from 12 residues. V lost 5 bases and J lost 9, with 17 bases in between. The CDR3 reads CSAGRQRALQYF. The DNA of the CDR3 is TGCAGTGCTGGGAGGCAGCGGGCCCTGCAGTACTTC.

The chain combines TRBV28 with TRBJ2-7; 9 bases line up with TRBD1. The CDR3 has 17 residues. CDR1 MDHEN and CDR2 SYDVKM come from the germline V gene. Trimming took 8 bases from V and 3 from J; bases not matched to a gene: 17. The CDR3, as DNA: TGTGCCAGCCGGGACAGGGAGGTTCGCCGTACAAGCTACGAGCAGTACTTC. Protein: CASRDREVRRTSYEQYF.

This chain uses TRBV29-1 with TRBJ2-3; 7 bases are shared with TRBD2. Germline assignment: CDR1 SQVTM and CDR2 ANQGSEA. V trimming: 7 bases; J trimming: 1 base; junction bases outside the gene matches: 8. CDR3 length equals 14 residues. Here the CDR3 DNA reads TGCAGCGCCGGACCGGGACTACGCACAGATACGCAGTATTTT. As protein: CSAGPGLRTDTQYF.

This clonotype showed up just a few times. The chain carries TRBV2 and TRBJ2-5; no reliable D call. Trimming shortened V by 8 bases and J by 5 bases, and 12 bases separated the two germline ends. The CDR3 loop spans 12 amino acids. Germline V gives CDR1 SNHLY, CDR2 FYNNEI. This CDR3 is CASLTQLETQYF. The CDR3 coding sequence is TGTGCCAGCCTTACTCAACTGGAGACCCAGTACTTC.

The rearrangement uses TRBV6-5 and TRBJ2-1, with D possibly called TRBD1 or TRBD2 (5 bases each). Germline V gene data show CDR1 as MNHEY and CDR2 as SVGAGI. Trimming took off 5 bases at V and 8 bases at J, with 22 bases between the two ends. This CDR3 region has 16 residues. CDR3 loop: CASSAPGRQELHEQFF. The DNA for the CDR3 is TGTGCCAGCAGTGCGCCGGGACGTCAAGAGCTTCATGAGCAGTTCTTC.

The J gene is TRBJ1-5, the V gene TRBV6-5; possible D gene TRBD1, 5 bases. There are 14 residues in the CDR3. Germline values: CDR1 MNHEY, CDR2 SVGAGI. The V end was cut by 6 bases, the J end by 2 bases, with 11 bases between. The CDR3, as DNA: TGTGCCAGCAGCCTGAAAGGGGGCAATCAGCCCCAGCATTTT. Translated: CASSLKGGNQPQHF.

CDR3 amino acids: CASSREGFLVGYTF. CDR3 sequence (DNA): TGTGCCAGCAGCCGGGAGGGATTTCTGGTAGGCTACACCTTC. The chain joins TRBV7-9 to TRBJ1-2; no firm D call. CDR1 SEHNR and CDR2 FQNEAQ come from the germline V gene (reference sequence). Trimming cost V 5 bases and J 8 bases, with 18 bases left between them. The CDR3 runs to 14 residues.

The chain uses TRBV20-1 and TRBJ2-3; 7 bases match TRBD2. This CDR3 has 14 residues. Germline trimming cut 3 bases from V and 2 bases from J; bases unmatched to any gene: 5. CDR1 DFQATT and CDR2 SNEGSKA come from the germline V gene (reference sequence). The CDR3 sequence is CSARREWTTDTQYF. As DNA, the CDR3 is TGCAGTGCTAGGCGGGAGTGGACCACAGATACGCAGTATTTT.

A few counts support this clonotype. This chain joins TRBV4-2 and TRBJ1-1; a possible D gene is TRBD1 (6 bases). V was pared by 0 bases and J by 6 bases, with 14 bases between. The CDR3 spans 15 residues. The germline V gene encodes CDR1 LGHNA and CDR2 YNFKEQ. CDR3 sequence reads: CASSQEGGGWAEAFF. CDR3 nucleotides: TGTGCCAGCAGCCAAGAAGGGGGGGGGTGGGCTGAAGCTTTCTTT.

V and J are TRBV29-1 and TRBJ1-5; D uncertain. V lost 8 bases and J lost 7, with 15 bases in between. CDR1 SQVTM and CDR2 ANQGSEA come from the germline V gene. This CDR3 is built from 12 residues. CDR3 in DNA: TGCAGCCCACTTAAGGCCGGGCAGCCCCAGCATTTT. It codes for CSPLKAGQPQHF. Full variable domain (missing parts from reference TRBV29-1 and TRBJ1-5): SAVISQKPSRDICQRGTSLTIQCQVDSQVTMMFWYRQQPGQSLTLIATANQGSEATYESGFVIDKFPISRPNLTFSTLTVSNMSPEDSSIYLCSPLKAGQPQHFGDGTRLSIL.

This sequence joins TRBV24-1 and TRBJ2-3; a weak D match, TRBD2 (6 bases). V dropped 4 bases and J dropped 8 bases, with 15 bases sitting between them. There are 14 residues in the CDR3. Germline-derived CDR1 and CDR2 are KGHDR and SFDVKD. The CDR3 spells CATSEARGRGTQYF. CDR3 in DNA: TGTGCCACCAGTGAGGCCCGAGGGCGGGGTACGCAGTATTTT.

The chain carries TRBV5-5 and TRBJ2-3, with D hard to call. Germline-derived CDR1 and CDR2 are SGHKS and YYEKEE (reference sequence). The CDR3 sequence is 13 residues long. V was clipped by 0 bases and J by 4 bases, with 6 bases between them. CDR3 residues: CASSLAAPDTQYF. The CDR3 bases are TGTGCCAGCAGCTTGGCCGCACCAGATACGCAGTATTTT.

This clonotype was detected a few times. This chain uses TRBV4-1 with TRBJ1-5, with D possibly TRBD1 on 5 matching bases. V shed 3 bases and J shed 3 bases, with 24 bases lying between them. CDR1 is MGHRA, CDR2 YSYEKL, per germline. The CDR3 runs 19 residues. The DNA for the CDR3 is TGCGCCAGCAGCCAGGGTCAATTTGGGGGTCGATCTTCCAATCAGCCCCAGCATTTT. Amino acids: CASSQGQFGGRSSNQPQHF.

This clonotype was seen more than once but under ten times. The CDR3 sequence: CASSEYGGRSYNEQFF. The CDR3 nucleotides read TGTGCCAGCAGTGAATACGGCGGGAGATCCTACAATGAGCAGTTCTTC. The J gene is TRBJ2-1, the V gene TRBV25-1, with 7 bases identical to TRBD2. Germline lookup yields CDR1 MGHDK and CDR2 SYGVNS. The V and J ends lost 0 bases and 1 base, in that order; junction bases with no gene match: 3. The CDR3 is 16 amino acids.

This clonotype was found a few times. J is TRBJ2-5 and V is TRBV10-3; 10 bases agree with TRBD2. The V gene's germline CDR1 is ENHRY and CDR2 SYGVKD. The CDR3 is 15 residues long. V lost 5 bases, J lost 3 bases, and 6 bases stayed unmatched. DNA for the CDR3: TGTGCCATCAGTTTGAAAGGACTAGCGGAAGAGACCCAGTACTTC. Translating gives CAISLKGLAEETQYF.